Below are 9 T cell receptor beta chains sequenced from a single sample in a study of molecular identifiers for immune sequencing clone quantification. TCRdb reprocessed the PCR reads with MiXCR, giving one entry per CDR3 protein. The table records 490,000 or so distinct CDR3 sequences, around 25% of them present only once. Material for sequencing was naive CD8+ T cells from blood, with Jurkat cell RNA spiked in. Noted subset: FACS-sorted CD8+CD4-CCR7+CD45RA+ naive T cells. The receptors originated from a human donor in good health. Some libraries in this study had Jurkat cell RNA spiked in.

The chain has TRBV19 and TRBJ1-2; 12 positions agree with TRBD1. CDR3 length: 14 residues. The V segment lost 3 bases and the J segment 7 bases; nucleotides outside the gene matches: 3. The germline V gene has CDR1 LNHDA and CDR2 SQIVND (reference sequence). CDR3 coding DNA: TGTGCCAGTAGTATTGGGACAGGGGGCAGTGGCTACACCTTC. Its protein product is CASSIGTGGSGYTF.

Concerning this clonotype: This may be a read error: a much more frequent sequence differs by one nucleotide. This rearrangement joins TRBV4-1 to TRBJ1-5; possibly TRBD1 for D (5 bases). The CDR3 is made up of 15 amino acids. CDR1 MGHRA and CDR2 YSYEKL come from the germline V gene. CDR3 sequence: CASSLIRDGDQPQQF. CDR3 nucleotides: TGCGCCAGCAGCCTAATCCGGGACGGGGATCAGCCCCAGCAGTTT.

The CDR3 sequence is CAWTHGTDTQYF. As DNA, the CDR3 is TGTGCCTGGACGCATGGCACAGATACGCAGTATTTT. This chain uses TRBV30 with TRBJ2-3; D not certain. The germline CDR1 and CDR2 sequences are GTSNPN and SVGIG (reference sequence). The CDR3 has 12 amino acids. V was cut by 4 bases and J by 1 base, with 6 bases left in between.

This clonotype turned up a few times. The V and J genes are TRBV2 and TRBJ1-3; no firm D call. V was shortened by 3 bases and J by 0 bases, with 6 bases between the two germline ends. The CDR3 is 14 residues long. The V gene's germline CDR1 is SNHLY and CDR2 FYNNEI. For the CDR3, the DNA is TGTGCCAGCAGTGACCAGTCCTCTGGAAACACCATATATTTT. As protein: CASSDQSSGNTIYF.

A remark on this clonotype: With a much larger clone just one base away, this may be a read error. The chain has TRBV7-9 and TRBJ1-1; D is unresolved. This CDR3 region has 16 residues. CDR1 is SEHNR, CDR2 FQNEAQ, per germline (reference sequence). CDR3 DNA sequence: TGTGCCAGCGGGCCACTACCGGGCGACGGCGCCGAGGAAGCTATCTTT. As protein: CASGPLPGDGAEEAIF. Full variable domain (outside the CDR3, taken from reference TRBV7-9 and TRBJ1-1): DTGVSQNPRHKITKRGQNVTFRCDPISEHNRLYWYRQTLGQGPEFLTYFQNEAQLEKSRLLSDRFSAERPKGSFSTLEIQRTEQGDSAMYLCASGPLPGDGAEEAIFGQGTRLTVV.

This clonotype occurred many times. The chain couples TRBV27 to TRBJ1-6, with D unclear. Germline CDR1 MNHEY, CDR2 SMNVEV (reference sequence). The CDR3 has 12 amino acids. Trimming left V 6 bases short and J 7 bases short, with 7 bases between. As DNA, the CDR3 is TGTGCCAGCAGCTTCGGAAATTCACCCCTCCACTTT. Its translation: CASSFGNSPLHF.

The rearrangement joins TRBV4-3 to TRBJ1-1; TRBD1 aligns across 9 bases. CDR1 is LGHNA and CDR2 is YSLEER in the germline V gene. The CDR3 has 15 residues. Trimming removed 1 base from V and 3 bases from J; junction bases left unmatched: 3. The CDR3 DNA follows: TGCGCCAGCAGCCAAGCGGACAGGGGACACACTGAAGCTTTCTTT. Its translation is CASSQADRGHTEAFF.

The sample holds many counts of this clonotype. The rearrangement links TRBV4-2 to TRBJ1-4; D gene unclear. This CDR3 comprises 11 residues. V was cut by 6 bases and J by 11 bases, with 10 bases left in between. In germline, CDR1 is LGHNA, CDR2 YNFKEQ. DNA for the CDR3: TGTGCCAGCAGGCATTCCGACAAACTGTTTTTT. Protein product: CASRHSDKLFF.

The CDR3 DNA follows: TGTGCCAGCACCCCAGGGGGCAGGTACTACGAGCAGTACTTC. It translates to CASTPGGRYYEQYF. The V gene is TRBV2, the J gene TRBJ2-7; TRBD1 matches at 8 bases. The CDR3 has 14 residues. Germline loops: CDR1 SNHLY, CDR2 FYNNEI. After removal of 7 bases from V and 3 bases from J, the junction contained 8 bases not matched to a gene.